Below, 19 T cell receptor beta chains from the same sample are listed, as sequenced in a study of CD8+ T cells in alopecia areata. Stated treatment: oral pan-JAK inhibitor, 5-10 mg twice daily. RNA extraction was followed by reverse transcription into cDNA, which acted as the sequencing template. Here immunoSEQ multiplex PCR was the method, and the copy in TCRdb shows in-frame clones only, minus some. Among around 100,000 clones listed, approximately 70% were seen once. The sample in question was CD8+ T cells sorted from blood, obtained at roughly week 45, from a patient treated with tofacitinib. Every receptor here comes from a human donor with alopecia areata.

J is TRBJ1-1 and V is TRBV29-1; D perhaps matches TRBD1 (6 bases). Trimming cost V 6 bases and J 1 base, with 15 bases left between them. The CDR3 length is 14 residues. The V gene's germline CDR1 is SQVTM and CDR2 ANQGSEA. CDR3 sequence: CSVLPATGNTEAFF. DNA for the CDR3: TGCAGCGTATTACCCGCGACAGGGAACACTGAAGCTTTCTTT.

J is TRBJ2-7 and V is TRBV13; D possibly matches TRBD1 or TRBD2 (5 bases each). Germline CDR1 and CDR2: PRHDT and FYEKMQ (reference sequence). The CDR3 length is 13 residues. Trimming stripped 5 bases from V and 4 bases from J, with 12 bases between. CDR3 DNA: TGTGCCAGCAGCCAAGATGGGGGTTACGAGCAGTACTTC. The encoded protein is CASSQDGGYEQYF.

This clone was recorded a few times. The CDR3 loop reads CASSQPGRPEAFF. As DNA, the CDR3 is TGTGCCAGCAGCCAGCCCGGACGCCCTGAAGCTTTCTTT. This chain joins TRBV14 and TRBJ1-1; D not certain. The germline V gene encodes CDR1 SGHDN and CDR2 FVKESK. The CDR3 is made up of 13 amino acids. V lost 3 bases, J lost 6 bases, and 11 bases lay in between.

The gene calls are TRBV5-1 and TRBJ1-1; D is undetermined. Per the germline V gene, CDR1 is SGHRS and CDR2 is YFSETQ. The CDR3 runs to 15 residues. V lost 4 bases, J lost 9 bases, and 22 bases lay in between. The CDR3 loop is CASSERSMTTPKAFF. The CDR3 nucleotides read TGCGCCAGCAGCGAACGCTCCATGACAACACCCAAAGCTTTCTTT.

The CDR3 here is CASTGQGAGNEQFF. CDR3 nucleotide sequence: TGTGCCAGCACCGGACAGGGGGCAGGCAATGAGCAGTTCTTC. This rearrangement joins TRBV6-5 to TRBJ2-1; TRBD1 matches at 11 bases. This CDR3 spans 14 amino acids. V was pared by 7 bases and J by 6 bases, with 5 bases of the junction left unmatched. Germline assignment: CDR1 MNHEY and CDR2 SVGAGI.

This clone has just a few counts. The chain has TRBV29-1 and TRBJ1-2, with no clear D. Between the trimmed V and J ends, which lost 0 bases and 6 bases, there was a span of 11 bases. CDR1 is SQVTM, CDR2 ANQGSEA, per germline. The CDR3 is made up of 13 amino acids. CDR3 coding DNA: TGCAGCGTTGAAGACCGGGATGCCGATGGCTACACCTTC. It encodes CSVEDRDADGYTF. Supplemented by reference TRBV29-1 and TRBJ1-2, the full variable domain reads SAVISQKPSRDICQRGTSLTIQCQVDSQVTMMFWYRQQPGQSLTLIATANQGSEATYESGFVIDKFPISRPNLTFSTLTVSNMSPEDSSIYLCSVEDRDADGYTFGSGTRLTVV.

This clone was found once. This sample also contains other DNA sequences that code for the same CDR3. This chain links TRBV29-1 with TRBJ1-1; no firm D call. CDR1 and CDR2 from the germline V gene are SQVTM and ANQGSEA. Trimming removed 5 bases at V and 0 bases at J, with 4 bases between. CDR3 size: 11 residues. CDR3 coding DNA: TGCAGCGTTCTGGTGAACACTGAAGCTTTCTTT. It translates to CSVLVNTEAFF.

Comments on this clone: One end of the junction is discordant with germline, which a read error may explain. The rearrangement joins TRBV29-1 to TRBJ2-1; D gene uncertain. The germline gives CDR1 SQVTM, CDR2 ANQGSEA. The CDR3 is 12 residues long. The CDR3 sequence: CSVEASEIEEFF. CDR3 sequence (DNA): TGCAGCGTTGAAGCCTCAGAAATTGAGGAGTTCTTC.

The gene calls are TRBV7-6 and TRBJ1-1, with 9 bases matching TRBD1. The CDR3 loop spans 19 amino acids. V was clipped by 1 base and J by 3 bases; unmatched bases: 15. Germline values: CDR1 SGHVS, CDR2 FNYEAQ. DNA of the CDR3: TGTGCCAGCAGCTTAGTTGCCGGGACAGGGAGTATATTTGACACTGAAGCTTTCTTT. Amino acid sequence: CASSLVAGTGSIFDTEAFF.

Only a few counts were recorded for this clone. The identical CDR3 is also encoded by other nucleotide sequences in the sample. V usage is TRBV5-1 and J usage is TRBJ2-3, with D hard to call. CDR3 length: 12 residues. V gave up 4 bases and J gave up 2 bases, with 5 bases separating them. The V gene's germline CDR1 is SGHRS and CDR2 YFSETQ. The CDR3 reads CASSVNTDTQYF. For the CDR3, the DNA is TGCGCCAGCAGCGTCAACACAGATACGCAGTATTTT. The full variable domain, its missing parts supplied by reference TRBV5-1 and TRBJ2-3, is KAGVTQTPRYLIKTRGQQVTLSCSPISGHRSVSWYQQTPGQGLQFLFEYFSETQRNKGNFPGRFSGRQFSNSRSEMNVSTLELGDSALYLCASSVNTDTQYFGPGTRLTVL.

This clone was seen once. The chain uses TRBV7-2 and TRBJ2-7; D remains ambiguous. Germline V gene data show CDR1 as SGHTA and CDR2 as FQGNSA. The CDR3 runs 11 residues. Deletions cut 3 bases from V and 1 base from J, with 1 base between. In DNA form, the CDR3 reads TGTGCCAGCAGCTTTTCCTACGAGCAGTACTTC. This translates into CASSFSYEQYF. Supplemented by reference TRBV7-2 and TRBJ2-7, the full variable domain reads GAGVSQSPSNKVTEKGKDVELRCDPISGHTALYWYRQSLGQGLEFLIYFQGNSAPDKSGLPSDRFSAERTGGSVSTLTIQRTQQEDSAVYLCASSFSYEQYFGPGTRLTVT.

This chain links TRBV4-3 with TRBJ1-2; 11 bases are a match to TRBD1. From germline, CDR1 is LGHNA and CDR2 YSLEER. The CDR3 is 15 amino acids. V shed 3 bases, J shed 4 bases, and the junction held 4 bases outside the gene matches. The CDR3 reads CASSQDRGRGYGYTF. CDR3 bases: TGCGCCAGCAGCCAGGACAGGGGGCGCGGCTATGGCTACACCTTC.

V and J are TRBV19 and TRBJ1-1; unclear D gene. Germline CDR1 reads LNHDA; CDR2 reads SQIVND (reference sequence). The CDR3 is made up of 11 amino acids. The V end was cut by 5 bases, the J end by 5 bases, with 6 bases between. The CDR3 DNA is TGTGCCAGTAGTCTAGGAACTGAAGCTTTCTTT. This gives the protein CASSLGTEAFF.

The CDR3 DNA reads as TGTGCCAGCAGTTTTGGTGGGGTCACTTCACCCCTCCACTTT. It encodes CASSFGGVTSPLHF. The V and J genes are TRBV27 and TRBJ1-6; D is ambiguous. The CDR3 sequence is 14 residues long. The germline V and J ends were trimmed by 3 bases and 9 bases, with 12 bases remaining between them. Germline V CDR1 and CDR2: MNHEY, SMNVEV (reference sequence).

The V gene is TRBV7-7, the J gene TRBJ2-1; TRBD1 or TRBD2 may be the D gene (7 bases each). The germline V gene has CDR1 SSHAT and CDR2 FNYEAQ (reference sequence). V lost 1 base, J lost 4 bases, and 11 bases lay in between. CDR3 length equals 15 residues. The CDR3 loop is CASSLGQGGYNEQFF. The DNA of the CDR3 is TGTGCCAGCAGCTTAGGGCAGGGGGGGTACAATGAGCAGTTCTTC.

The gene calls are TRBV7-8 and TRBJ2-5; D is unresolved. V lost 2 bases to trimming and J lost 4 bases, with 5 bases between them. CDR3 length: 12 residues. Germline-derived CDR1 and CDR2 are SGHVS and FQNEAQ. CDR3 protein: CASSLRGETQYF. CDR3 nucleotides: TGTGCCAGCAGCTTAAGAGGAGAGACCCAGTACTTC.

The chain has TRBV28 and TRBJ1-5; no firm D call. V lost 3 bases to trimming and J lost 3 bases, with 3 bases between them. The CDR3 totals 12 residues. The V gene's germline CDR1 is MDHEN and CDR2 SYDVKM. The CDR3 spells CASSFYNQPQHF. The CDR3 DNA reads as TGTGCCAGCAGTTTCTACAATCAGCCCCAGCATTTT.

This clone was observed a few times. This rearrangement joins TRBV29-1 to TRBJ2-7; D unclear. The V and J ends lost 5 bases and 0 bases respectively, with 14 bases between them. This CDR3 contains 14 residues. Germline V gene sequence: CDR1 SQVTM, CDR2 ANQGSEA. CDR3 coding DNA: TGCAGCGTTCTTGGCGGAAGGAGCTCCTACGAGCAGTACTTC. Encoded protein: CSVLGGRSSYEQYF.

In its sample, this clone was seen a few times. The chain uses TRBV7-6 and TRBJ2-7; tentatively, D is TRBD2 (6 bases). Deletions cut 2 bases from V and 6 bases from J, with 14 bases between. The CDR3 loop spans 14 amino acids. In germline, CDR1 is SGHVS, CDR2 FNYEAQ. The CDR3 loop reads CASSLTGGYGEQYF. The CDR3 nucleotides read TGTGCCAGCAGCTTAACTGGAGGGTATGGCGAGCAGTACTTC.